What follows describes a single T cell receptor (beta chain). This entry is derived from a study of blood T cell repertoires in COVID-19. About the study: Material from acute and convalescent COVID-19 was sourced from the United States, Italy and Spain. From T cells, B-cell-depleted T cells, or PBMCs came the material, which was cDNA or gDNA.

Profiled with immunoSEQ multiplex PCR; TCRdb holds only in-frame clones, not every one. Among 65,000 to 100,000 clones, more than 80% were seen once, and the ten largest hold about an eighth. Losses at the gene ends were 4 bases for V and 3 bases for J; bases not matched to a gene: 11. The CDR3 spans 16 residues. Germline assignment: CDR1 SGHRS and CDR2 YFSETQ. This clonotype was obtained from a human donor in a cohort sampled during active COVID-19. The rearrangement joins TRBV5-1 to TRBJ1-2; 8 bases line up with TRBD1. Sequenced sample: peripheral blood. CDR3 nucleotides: TGCGCCAGCAGCCCACGAAACAGGGGGACTGACTATGGCTACACCTTC. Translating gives CASSPRNRGTDYGYTF.